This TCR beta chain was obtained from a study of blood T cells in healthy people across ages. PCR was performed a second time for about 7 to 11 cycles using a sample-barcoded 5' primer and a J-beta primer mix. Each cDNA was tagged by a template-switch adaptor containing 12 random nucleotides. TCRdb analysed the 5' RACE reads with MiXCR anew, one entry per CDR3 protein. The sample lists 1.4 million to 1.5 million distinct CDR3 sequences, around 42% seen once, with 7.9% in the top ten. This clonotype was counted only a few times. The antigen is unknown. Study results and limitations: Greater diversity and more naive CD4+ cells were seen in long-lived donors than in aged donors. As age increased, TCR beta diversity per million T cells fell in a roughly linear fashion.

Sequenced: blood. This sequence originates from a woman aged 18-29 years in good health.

The CDR3 DNA reads as TGTGCCAGCAGCTGGAGGACAGGGGACGCCTACTCTGGAAACACCATATATTTT. Amino acids: CASSWRTGDAYSGNTIYF. This sequence joins TRBV7-9 and TRBJ1-3, with 9 bases fitting TRBD1. The CDR3 has 18 amino acids. Germline-derived CDR1 and CDR2 are SEHNR and FQNEAQ (reference sequence). V shed 4 bases and J 0 bases; nucleotides not matched to a gene: 10.